The 27 T cell receptor beta chains below all came from one sample that was sequenced in a study of shared clonotypes between healthy human individuals. Libraries were prepared by immunoSEQ multiplex PCR; TCRdb keeps only in-frame clonotypes and omits some of them. The table has fewer than 700,000 clones, 85% to 95% seen once. It was CD45RO-negative cells, positively selected for CCR7, that made up naive CD8 cells, with terminally differentiated effector memory CD45RA+ cells excluded. Sequenced material: naive CD8+ T cells sorted from blood. All receptors come from a woman in her 30s in good health.

V and J are TRBV6-5 and TRBJ1-1, with D possibly being TRBD1 (5 bases). V gave up 2 bases and J gave up 7 bases, with 17 bases separating them. Looked up from germline, CDR1 is MNHEY and CDR2 is SVGAGI. The CDR3 loop spans 15 amino acids. The CDR3 DNA reads TGTGCCAGCAGTTACATCGGGGCAGGGCAAAGTGAAGCTTTCTTT. This codes for CASSYIGAGQSEAFF.

V and J are TRBV9 and TRBJ2-1; 10 positions agree with TRBD2. J was trimmed by 0 bases and V by 2 bases; bases with no gene match: 11. Germline loops: CDR1 SGDLS, CDR2 YYNGEE. The CDR3 extends over 19 amino acids. In nucleotides, the CDR3 is TGTGCCAGCAGCGTTAGCGGGAGGCTCCATACCAGCTCCTACAATGAGCAGTTCTTC. Protein product: CASSVSGRLHTSSYNEQFF. Supplemented by reference TRBV9 and TRBJ2-1, the full variable domain reads DSGVTQTPKHLITATGQRVTLRCSPRSGDLSVYWYQQSLDQGLQFLIQYYNGEERAKGNILERFSAQQFPDLHSELNLSSLELGDSALYFCASSVSGRLHTSSYNEQFFGPGTRLTVL.

The chain uses TRBV19 and TRBJ1-5, with D maybe TRBD1 (5 bases). The CDR3 is 13 amino acids. Trimming cost V 8 bases and J 4 bases, with 12 bases left between them. Germline V gene sequence: CDR1 LNHDA, CDR2 SQIVND (reference sequence). Here the CDR3 reads CASGLGPNQPQHF. CDR3 in DNA: TGTGCCAGTGGGTTGGGACCAAATCAGCCCCAGCATTTT.

The chain recombines TRBV5-6 with TRBJ2-7, with a weak D call TRBD1 (5 bases). The germline V gene has CDR1 SGHDT and CDR2 YYEEEE. The CDR3 runs 15 residues. V was clipped by 4 bases and J by 3 bases, with 17 bases between them. CDR3 sequence reads: CASSPDTKGNYEQYF. The DNA for the CDR3 is TGTGCCAGCAGCCCGGACACCAAGGGAAACTACGAGCAGTACTTC.

The chain uses TRBV19 and TRBJ2-2, with D possibly matching TRBD1 (6 bases). This CDR3 region has 13 residues. From germline, CDR1 is LNHDA and CDR2 SQIVND (reference sequence). Trimming took off 1 base at V and 7 bases at J, with 7 bases between the two ends. The DNA for the CDR3 is TGTGCCAGTAGTATAGTACAGGGCGGGGAGCTGTTTTTT. It is translated as CASSIVQGGELFF.

The rearrangement links TRBV6-4 to TRBJ1-1; D gene unclear. The CDR3 covers 12 residues. V lost 5 bases and J 1 base, leaving 5 bases between the germline ends. In germline, CDR1 is MRHNA, CDR2 SNTAGT. CDR3 in amino acids: CASSRQNTEAFF. As DNA, the CDR3 is TGTGCCAGCAGTAGGCAGAACACTGAAGCTTTCTTT.

The V gene is TRBV30, the J gene TRBJ1-5, with D possibly matching TRBD1 (5 bases). Per the germline V gene, CDR1 is GTSNPN and CDR2 is SVGIG (reference sequence). This CDR3 is 13 amino acids long. V gave up 4 bases and J gave up 9 bases, with 16 bases separating them. CDR3 nucleotides: TGTGCCTGGACCCCGCGGGGGGTAGGGCCCCAGCATTTT. Amino acid sequence: CAWTPRGVGPQHF.

The chain is built from TRBV6-5 and TRBJ2-7; D perhaps matches TRBD1 (6 bases). Germline values: CDR1 MNHEY, CDR2 SVGAGI. Trimming removed 6 bases from V and 0 bases from J, with 15 bases in between. There are 15 residues in the CDR3. The CDR3 coding sequence is TGTGCCAGCAGGAACAGGGCCACCAGCTCCTACGAGCAGTACTTC. The encoded protein is CASRNRATSSYEQYF.

The chain couples TRBV7-2 to TRBJ1-4, with a weak D call TRBD1 (6 bases). V was trimmed by 1 base and J by 8 bases, leaving 11 bases between them. The CDR3 has 14 residues. In germline, CDR1 is SGHTA, CDR2 FQGNSA. The CDR3 DNA sequence: TGTGCCAGCAGCTTAGAACAGGGTGACGAAAAACTGTTTTTT. Protein product: CASSLEQGDEKLFF.

This sequence joins TRBV5-1 and TRBJ1-6; 8 nucleotides align to TRBD1. The CDR3 is made up of 14 amino acids. Germline CDR1 is SGHRS and CDR2 is YFSETQ. V dropped 5 bases and J dropped 10; count of bases not matched to a gene: 8. The DNA for the CDR3 is TGCGCCAGCAGTCAGGACAGGGAATCCTCACCCCTCCACTTT. Encoded protein: CASSQDRESSPLHF.

This clone was seen once. The chain has TRBV6-5 and TRBJ2-7; D is ambiguous. From germline, CDR1 is MNHEY and CDR2 SVGAGI. V lost 0 bases and J lost 3, with 9 bases in between. The CDR3 has 14 residues. The DNA for the CDR3 is TGTGCCAGCAGTTACTCTTCCAGAGGCTACGAGCAGTACTTC. Its translation: CASSYSSRGYEQYF.

In nucleotides, the CDR3 is TGTGCCAGCAGTTGGGCTAGCGGGAGAATCTCGGGTGAGCAGTACTTC. This gives the protein CASSWASGRISGEQYF. The chain links TRBV28 to TRBJ2-7; 10 bases align to TRBD2. Losses at the gene ends were 4 bases for V and 7 bases for J; bases not matched to a gene: 13. This CDR3 spans 16 amino acids. Looked up from germline, CDR1 is MDHEN and CDR2 is SYDVKM. The full variable domain, completed using reference TRBV28 and TRBJ2-7, is DVKVTQSSRYLVKRTGEKVFLECVQDMDHENMFWYRQDPGLGLRLIYFSYDVKMKEKGDIPEGYSVSREKKERFSLILESASTNQTSMYLCASSWASGRISGEQYFGPGTRLTVT.

This chain uses TRBV4-1 with TRBJ1-5; D gene ambiguous. Trimming took off 2 bases at V and 4 bases at J, with 6 bases between the two ends. CDR3 length equals 13 residues. Germline CDR1 MGHRA, CDR2 YSYEKL. CDR3 sequence (DNA): TGCGCCAGCAGCCAAACCCAAAATCAGCCCCAGCATTTT. This sequence encodes CASSQTQNQPQHF.

This clone appeared a single time. The CDR3: CASSIPSRQEDPNYGYTF. CDR3 nucleotides: TGTGCCAGTAGTATCCCCTCCCGGCAGGAGGACCCTAACTATGGCTACACCTTC. The chain is built from TRBV19 and TRBJ1-2; D call uncertain. Per the germline V gene, CDR1 is LNHDA and CDR2 is SQIVND (reference sequence). V was clipped by 3 bases and J by 0 bases, with 20 bases between them. CDR3 size: 18 residues.

The chain couples TRBV29-1 to TRBJ2-2; unclear D gene. From germline, CDR1 is SQVTM and CDR2 ANQGSEA. Between the trimmed V and J ends, which lost 2 bases and 6 bases, there was a span of 4 bases. This CDR3 region has 11 residues. The CDR3 is CSVEFSGELFF. The CDR3 coding sequence is TGCAGCGTTGAATTCTCCGGGGAGCTGTTTTTT.

The V call is TRBV27, the J call TRBJ2-7, with 7 bases identical to TRBD1. This CDR3 has 15 residues. After removal of 5 bases from V and 1 base from J, the junction contained 8 bases not matched to a gene. Per germline, CDR1 MNHEY and CDR2 SMNVEV (reference sequence). This CDR3 is CASSERTGGSYEQYF. The CDR3 nucleotides read TGTGCCAGCAGTGAAAGGACAGGTGGTTCCTACGAGCAGTACTTC.

This sequence joins TRBV28 and TRBJ1-5; tentatively, D is TRBD1 (5 bases). The germline V and J ends were trimmed by 6 bases and 4 bases, with 13 bases remaining between them. This CDR3 comprises 14 residues. Germline CDR1 reads MDHEN; CDR2 reads SYDVKM. The CDR3: CASRVGGWNQPQHF. In DNA form, the CDR3 reads TGTGCCAGCAGAGTTGGGGGATGGAATCAGCCCCAGCATTTT.

This clone was picked up one time. The chain joins TRBV10-2 to TRBJ2-1; no firm D call. From germline, CDR1 is WSHSY and CDR2 SAAADI. CDR3 length: 13 amino acids. Trimming removed 2 bases from V and 4 bases from J, with 6 bases in between. DNA of the CDR3: TGCGCCAGCAGTGAGCTCATATACAATGAGCAGTTCTTC. Amino acid sequence: CASSELIYNEQFF.

The rearrangement joins TRBV5-4 to TRBJ2-7; D is possibly TRBD2 (5 bases). Germline V gene lookup returns CDR1 SGHNT and CDR2 YYREEE (reference sequence). The CDR3 totals 14 residues. V lost 5 bases and J 0 bases, leaving 12 bases between the germline ends. This chain's CDR3 is CASRPGTLSYEQYF. CDR3 DNA sequence: TGTGCCAGCAGACCGGGAACCCTCTCCTACGAGCAGTACTTC.

This chain links TRBV6-1 with TRBJ2-7; tentatively, D is TRBD1 or TRBD2 (5 bases each). Germline CDR1 MNHNS, CDR2 SASEGT. This CDR3 is built from 14 residues. The V end lost 4 bases, the J end lost 5 bases, and 15 bases lay between the germline ends. This chain's CDR3 is CASSGRGAGNEQYF. CDR3 nucleotide sequence: TGTGCCAGCAGTGGTAGGGGCGCGGGTAACGAGCAGTACTTC.

This chain connects TRBV10-3 to TRBJ2-7, with D perhaps assigned TRBD1 or TRBD2 (5 bases each). This CDR3 comprises 14 residues. The V gene's germline CDR1 is ENHRY and CDR2 SYGVKD. V was cut by 3 bases and J by 2 bases, with 11 bases left in between. The chain's CDR3 is CAISEGTLAYEQYF. The CDR3 DNA is TGTGCCATCAGTGAAGGGACGTTGGCCTACGAGCAGTACTTC.

This clone was seen a single time. This chain uses TRBV5-4 with TRBJ1-5; tentative D call: TRBD1 (6 bases). The germline V and J ends were trimmed by 4 bases and 3 bases, with 14 bases remaining between them. Germline lookup yields CDR1 SGHNT and CDR2 YYREEE (reference sequence). The CDR3 is 15 residues long. The CDR3 DNA reads as TGTGCCAGCAGCCCAGGAACAGGGAACAATCAGCCCCAGCATTTT. It is translated as CASSPGTGNNQPQHF.

The V call is TRBV10-3, the J call TRBJ2-1, with D perhaps matching TRBD1 or TRBD2 (5 bases each). V lost 5 bases to trimming and J lost 9 bases, with 8 bases between them. This CDR3 contains 11 residues. CDR1 is ENHRY, CDR2 SYGVKD, per germline. The CDR3 sequence: CAISSGTEQFF. DNA for the CDR3: TGTGCCATCAGTTCAGGGACTGAGCAGTTCTTC.

The CDR3 DNA reads as TGTGCCAGCAGCTTGTTGGGACAGGGCAATCAGCCCCAGCATTTT. Protein: CASSLLGQGNQPQHF. The chain carries TRBV5-6 and TRBJ1-5, with 8 bases fitting TRBD1. The CDR3 totals 15 residues. The J segment lost 2 bases and the V segment lost 1 base, leaving 2 bases of the junction unmatched. Germline CDR1 is SGHDT and CDR2 is YYEEEE. Based on the CDR3 plus reference TRBV5-6 and TRBJ1-5, the full variable domain is DAGVTQSPTHLIKTRGQQVTLRCSPKSGHDTVSWYQQALGQGPQFIFQYYEEEERQRGNFPDRFSGHQFPNYSSELNVNALLLGDSALYLCASSLLGQGNQPQHFGDGTRLSIL.

The V and J genes are TRBV7-6 and TRBJ1-5; possible D gene TRBD1, 5 bases. The CDR3 spans 15 residues. V lost 3 bases and J lost 0, with 9 bases in between. Germline V gene sequence: CDR1 SGHVS, CDR2 FNYEAQ. As DNA, the CDR3 is TGTGCCAGCAGCTTGGACACGTATAGCAATCAGCCCCAGCATTTT. Translating it yields CASSLDTYSNQPQHF.

About this clone: Within the sample, other DNA sequences also encode this same CDR3. The chain links TRBV6-5 to TRBJ2-7; D gene unclear. Trimming pared 3 bases from V and 2 bases from J, leaving 8 bases between. In germline, CDR1 is MNHEY, CDR2 SVGAGI. The CDR3 runs to 13 residues. CDR3 coding DNA: TGTGCCAGCAGTTATGCAGGTACCTACGAGCAGTACTTC. It is translated as CASSYAGTYEQYF.

V usage is TRBV5-4 and J usage is TRBJ2-7; 11 bases match TRBD2. Losses at the gene ends were 3 bases for V and 3 bases for J; bases not matched to a gene: 8. The CDR3 contains 16 residues. Germline CDR1 is SGHNT and CDR2 is YYREEE (reference sequence). This CDR3 is CASSSALAGGNYEQYF. In DNA, the CDR3 is TGTGCCAGCAGCTCCGCCCTAGCGGGAGGCAACTACGAGCAGTACTTC.